This T cell receptor beta chain comes out of a study of spatial heterogeneity in lung cancer. Germline V gives CDR1 SGHAT, CDR2 FQNNGV. The CDR3 is 18 residues long. V shed 5 bases and J 3 bases; nucleotides not matched to a gene: 16. As for time point: blood at routine non-recurrence follow-up after resection. TCRdb passed the 5' RACE reads through MiXCR, listing each CDR3 protein once. Here the sample spans about 38,000 distinct CDR3 sequences, more than 6.5% being singletons. This clonotype was counted ten times or more. The rearrangement joins TRBV11-2 to TRBJ1-5; 7 nucleotides align to TRBD1. The sequence was collected from a male donor with early-stage non-small cell lung cancer. Material: PBMCs, obtained at follow-up. In DNA, the CDR3 is TGTGCCAGCAGCGCCTTAGCAGGGGCAGGGGGTTTCAATCAGCCCCAGCATTTT. Amino acids: CASSALAGAGGFNQPQHF.